This record covers a single TCR beta chain. The data are from a study of blood T cell repertoires in COVID-19. The wider study: Specimens from acute and convalescent COVID-19 originated in the United States, Italy and Spain. PBMCs, B-cell-depleted T cells, or T cells provided the cDNA or gDNA that made up the material.

As processed by the authors: Amplification of reference gene primers provided the estimated nucleated cell counts. Only in-frame clones appear in the TCRdb table, and some are missing; sequencing was by immunoSEQ multiplex PCR. D and trimming were read from the DNA, whereas the V and J calls and clone size are those reported in that table. The repertoire holds some 250,000 clones, with 86% as singletons. The CDR3 runs 17 residues. Germline V lookup: CDR1 SGHNT, CDR2 YENEEA. The trim removed 1 base at V and 4 bases at J, leaving 10 bases unmatched. The sequence was collected from a man aged 25-45 years who had recovered from COVID-19. The chain combines TRBV11-3 with TRBJ2-1; 7 bases are shared with TRBD1. Sequences were obtained from peripheral blood. The CDR3 protein is CASSLVMRGLQYNEQFF. CDR3 nucleotides: TGTGCCAGCAGCTTAGTTATGAGGGGGCTCCAATACAATGAGCAGTTCTTC.